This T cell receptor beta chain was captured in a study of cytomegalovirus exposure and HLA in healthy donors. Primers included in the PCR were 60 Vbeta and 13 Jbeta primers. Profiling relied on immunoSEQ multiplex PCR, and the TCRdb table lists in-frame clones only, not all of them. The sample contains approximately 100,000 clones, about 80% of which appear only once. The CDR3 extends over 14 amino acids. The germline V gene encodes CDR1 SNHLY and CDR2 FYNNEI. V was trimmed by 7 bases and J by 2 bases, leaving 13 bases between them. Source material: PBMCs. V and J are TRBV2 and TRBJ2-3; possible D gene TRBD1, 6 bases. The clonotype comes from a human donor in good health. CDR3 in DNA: TGTGCCAGCAAGCACAGGGCGTACACAGATACGCAGTATTTT. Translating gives CASKHRAYTDTQYF.